This T cell receptor beta chain was obtained from a study of blood T cell repertoires in COVID-19. Turning to the study itself: Some COVID-19 samples were acute and others convalescent; all came from the United States, Italy and Spain. Sample material is recorded as cDNA or gDNA derived from T cells, B-cell-depleted T cells, or PBMCs.

Per the authors' pipeline: Estimation of nucleated cell counts relied on the amplification of reference gene primers. Produced via immunoSEQ multiplex PCR; TCRdb's table is partial and in-frame only. V, J and clone size were drawn from that table, and D and trimming were deduced from the DNA. The sample yields some 150,000 clones, over 70% seen once. V lost 5 bases, J lost 2 bases, and 7 bases lay in between. The germline CDR1 and CDR2 sequences are SEHNR and FQNEAQ (reference sequence). CDR3 length equals 12 residues. This clone was recorded once. This TCR derives from a man aged 50 to 60 with active COVID-19. The rearrangement uses TRBV7-9 and TRBJ2-7, with D perhaps TRBD1 (5 bases). The sequenced sample was peripheral blood. The CDR3 DNA is TGTGCCAGCAGCGGCAGGGCCTACGAGCAGTACTTC. Its protein product is CASSGRAYEQYF. Using reference TRBV7-9 and TRBJ2-7 for the parts outside the CDR3, the full variable domain is DTGVSQNPRHKITKRGQNVTFRCDPISEHNRLYWYRQTLGQGPEFLTYFQNEAQLEKSRLLSDRFSAERPKGSFSTLEIQRTEQGDSAMYLCASSGRAYEQYFGPGTRLTVT.